Presented here are 16 T cell receptor beta chains from one specimen sequenced in a study of identical twins. TCRdb fed the 5' RACE reads into MiXCR, producing one record per CDR3 protein. This table holds a few hundred thousand distinct CDR3 sequences, roughly an eighth found once. The data also belong to a second study, concerning yellow fever vaccine responses in identical twins.

The sequencing sample was made of CD4+ T cells sorted from blood. The receptor source for this set is a woman under 30 in good health.

This chain joins TRBV20-1 and TRBJ2-7; tentative D call: TRBD2 (5 bases). V gave up 7 bases and J gave up 4 bases, with 14 bases separating them. CDR1 is DFQATT and CDR2 is SNEGSKA in the germline V gene (reference sequence). This CDR3 region has 12 residues. The CDR3 DNA reads as TGCAGTGGTGTTTCGGGGAGTTACGAGCAGTACTTC. Translation gives CSGVSGSYEQYF.

This clonotype has at least ten counts. The chain uses TRBV7-2 and TRBJ1-1; no reliable D call. Germline CDR1 SGHTA, CDR2 FQGNSA. The CDR3 runs 12 residues. The V end lost 3 bases, the J end lost 4 bases, and 6 bases lay between the germline ends. The CDR3 protein is CASSFSSTEAFF. The CDR3 coding sequence is TGTGCCAGCAGCTTTAGCAGCACTGAAGCTTTCTTT.

This chain uses TRBV6-1 with TRBJ2-1, with 8 bases identical to TRBD2. V lost 8 bases and J lost 1; bases outside the gene matches: 7. Germline CDR1 reads MNHNS; CDR2 reads SASEGT. The CDR3 extends over 15 amino acids. CDR3 protein: CASAQRGLSYNEQFF. In nucleotides, the CDR3 is TGTGCCAGCGCCCAGCGGGGGCTATCCTACAATGAGCAGTTCTTC.

A few counts support this clonotype. The chain carries TRBV20-1 and TRBJ1-4; D not resolved. CDR1 and CDR2 from the germline V gene are DFQATT and SNEGSKA (reference sequence). The CDR3 has 11 residues. The ends were cut back, 3 bases at V and 5 bases at J, with 4 bases in the middle. CDR3 sequence (DNA): TGCAGTGCTAGTATAAATGAAAAACTGTTTTTT. It is translated as CSASINEKLFF.

This clonotype was observed a handful of times. A junction end diverges from the germline sequence, so it may reflect a read error. The chain links TRBV29-1 to TRBJ2-3; D ambiguous. The CDR3 sequence is 12 residues long. CDR1 is SQVTM and CDR2 is ANQGSEA in the germline V gene. The CDR3 sequence: CSFELNTDTQYF. DNA of the CDR3: TGCAGCTTTGAGCTAAACACAGATACGCAGTATTTT.

This clonotype was counted only a few times. The chain uses TRBV4-1 and TRBJ2-3; D unclear. Germline CDR1 is MGHRA and CDR2 is YSYEKL. The V end was cut by 0 bases, the J end by 4 bases, with 11 bases between. There are 15 residues in the CDR3. This CDR3 reads CASSQEQTPPDTQYF. Written as DNA, the CDR3 is TGCGCCAGCAGCCAAGAACAGACGCCTCCAGATACGCAGTATTTT.

This clonotype turned up a few times. The chain uses TRBV25-1 and TRBJ2-3, with TRBD2 matching 12 bases. Germline V gives CDR1 MGHDK, CDR2 SYGVNS. The CDR3 runs to 16 residues. With 5 bases clipped from V and 2 bases from J, the junction kept 5 bases outside the gene matches. The CDR3 protein is CASSKTSGGFTDTQYF. Written as DNA, the CDR3 is TGTGCCAGCAGTAAGACTAGCGGGGGTTTCACAGATACGCAGTATTTT.

This chain joins TRBV6-5 and TRBJ2-7; the D is unclear. The length of the CDR3 is 18 residues. Germline V gene data show CDR1 as MNHEY and CDR2 as SVGAGI. Trimming pared 3 bases from V and 2 bases from J, leaving 23 bases between. The CDR3 sequence: CASSYAANRRLVPYEQYF. CDR3 coding DNA: TGTGCCAGCAGTTATGCCGCGAATCGACGACTGGTACCCTACGAGCAGTACTTC.

The V call is TRBV4-3, the J call TRBJ2-6, with a weak D call TRBD1 (8 bases). From germline, CDR1 is LGHNA and CDR2 YSLEER. The V end was cut by 0 bases, the J end by 3 bases, with 15 bases between. CDR3 length: 18 amino acids. The CDR3 loop is CASSQEITGGVGANVLTF. The CDR3 bases are TGCGCCAGCAGCCAAGAAATTACAGGGGGGGTTGGGGCCAACGTCCTGACTTTC.

This clonotype has ten or more counts. This rearrangement joins TRBV7-2 to TRBJ2-2, with 7 bases that match TRBD2. The J segment lost 5 bases and the V segment lost 6 bases, leaving 12 bases of the junction unmatched. The germline V gene encodes CDR1 SGHTA and CDR2 FQGNSA. CDR3 length equals 16 residues. CDR3 nucleotide sequence: TGTGCCAGCAGGGAAACTAGCGTCGTCTATACCGGGGAGCTGTTTTTT. The encoded protein is CASRETSVVYTGELFF.

This clonotype was observed at least ten times. The chain employs TRBV7-8 and TRBJ2-7; weak D call: TRBD1 (7 bases). V gave up 0 bases and J gave up 1 base, with 10 bases separating them. Germline CDR1 reads SGHVS; CDR2 reads FQNEAQ. The CDR3 has 15 amino acids. This chain's CDR3 is CASSLAQGGSYEQYF. The DNA for the CDR3 is TGTGCCAGCAGCTTAGCGCAGGGGGGTTCCTACGAGCAGTACTTC.

This clonotype appeared a few times. One end of the junction fails to match germline, which may point to a read error. The chain couples TRBV28 to TRBJ2-1; weak D call: TRBD2 (5 bases). Germline CDR1 MDHEN, CDR2 SYDVKM. This CDR3 spans 13 amino acids. As DNA, the CDR3 is TGTGCCATCCTCAAGCGGCCCCCACCCCGCATGATCTTC. Its protein is CAILKRPPPRMIF.

The chain couples TRBV7-9 to TRBJ2-1; D not certain. Germline values: CDR1 SEHNR, CDR2 FQNEAQ (reference sequence). The CDR3 has 13 residues. Trimming removed 0 bases at V and 7 bases at J, with 7 bases between. CDR3 DNA sequence: TGTGCCAGCAGCTTAGCGCTGGGTAATGAGCAGTTCTTC. This encodes CASSLALGNEQFF. The full variable domain, with the rest looked up from reference TRBV7-9 and TRBJ2-1, is DTGVSQNPRHKITKRGQNVTFRCDPISEHNRLYWYRQTLGQGPEFLTYFQNEAQLEKSRLLSDRFSAERPKGSFSTLEIQRTEQGDSAMYLCASSLALGNEQFFGPGTRLTVL.

This rearrangement joins TRBV7-2 to TRBJ2-1, with 9 bases aligning to TRBD2. With 7 bases clipped from V and 4 bases from J, the junction kept 2 bases outside the gene matches. The CDR3 consists of 13 residues. Germline V gene data show CDR1 as SGHTA and CDR2 as FQGNSA. CDR3 amino acids: CASNSGGYNEQFF. DNA for the CDR3: TGTGCCAGCAACAGCGGGGGGTACAATGAGCAGTTCTTC.

This clonotype has more than one count but fewer than ten. The chain is built from TRBV25-1 and TRBJ2-1; D is possibly TRBD2 (6 bases). The CDR3 length is 16 residues. V was shortened by 6 bases and J by 5 bases, with 20 bases between the two germline ends. Germline lookup yields CDR1 MGHDK and CDR2 SYGVNS. DNA for the CDR3: TGTGCCAGCAGCGCTATTAGCGGAGCTGACAACAATGAGCAGTTCTTC. Residues: CASSAISGADNNEQFF. The whole variable domain, remainder taken from reference TRBV25-1 and TRBJ2-1, is EADIYQTPRYLVIGTGKKITLECSQTMGHDKMYWYQQDPGMELHLIHYSYGVNSTEKGDLSSESTVSRIRTEHFPLTLESARPSHTSQYLCASSAISGADNNEQFFGPGTRLTVL.

The rearrangement uses TRBV5-1 and TRBJ1-2; D gene ambiguous. The CDR3 has 17 residues. The V gene's germline CDR1 is SGHRS and CDR2 YFSETQ. Trimming took off 0 bases at V and 2 bases at J, with 17 bases between the two ends. The CDR3 DNA sequence: TGCGCCAGCAGCTTGGCCGGATTATTAACAGAGAACTATGGCTACACCTTC. Translated: CASSLAGLLTENYGYTF.